This TCR beta chain was recovered during a study of blood T cell repertoires in COVID-19 (dated by TCRdb to 2018 to 2020). Regarding the study in general: Collaborator samples came from the United States, Italy and Spain and covered acute and convalescent phases of COVID-19. The prospective study material was composed of cDNA or gDNA derived from T cells, B-cell-depleted T cells, or PBMCs. The dataset comprised deeply sampled blood TCRbeta repertoires from subjects exposed to, actively infected with, or recovered from COVID-19. The repertoires were released in a freely available public database meant as a resource for research on the immune response to SARS-CoV-2. Samples came from the ongoing ImmuneRACE study (first 160 participants) plus 1,254 subjects from 6 global collaborators. The sample metadata nearly always contained a de-identified subject ID, COVID-19 status, age in years and sex. Where HLA class I and class II types were available, the types were taken from metadata supplied by the sample provider, not from assay-based typing. Results the study describes overall, beyond this receptor: The amount of clinical and demographic metadata varied by source and participant and was provided uncurated.

At one collaborating source in Seattle, patients were enrolled during active infection and were followed longitudinally through the course of disease. Whole blood was collected in K2EDTA tubes by collaborating institutions according to the institutions' own protocols. For TCRbeta analysis, collaborator samples were shipped as frozen whole blood, as isolated PBMCs, or as DNA extracted from either sample type. TCRbeta CDR3 regions were amplified from genomic DNA using the immunoSEQ Assay, a bias-controlled multiplex PCR. From the authors' description of their analysis: The number of nucleated cells in each sample was estimated from the amplification of reference gene primers within the assay. To quantify the absolute abundance of each unique TCRbeta CDR3 rearrangement, sequence reads were collapsed and filtered. Productive Simpson clonality was computed per sample as the square root of Simpson's diversity index over productive rearrangements. The table was pulled from immuneACCESS by TCRdb, which kept in-frame rearrangements only. Such tables lose some clones; where checked, under half of the loss comes from unresolved V genes, and the rest has no known cause. For V, J and clone size, that table is used; D and trimming come from the DNA. The sample table contains around 93,000 clones; only one count was recorded for 90% of them. The ten largest clones add up to over 6.5% of the sample.

Spanning cysteine to phenylalanine, the CDR3 consists of 16 amino acids. Of all the DNA, just the CDR3 is kept, 48 bases in frame from base 1. Trimmed from V: 2 bases; trimmed from J: 3 bases; junction bases lacking a gene match: 8. The germline V gene (reference sequence) specifies GTSNPN as CDR1 and SVGIG as CDR2. Of note for this clone: Its antigen is currently not known. Base qualities are not recorded, but no much larger clone differs from it by a single base.

Material for sequencing was peripheral blood. This TCR was recovered from a man aged 18 to 30 with COVID-19, enrolled during active disease. The sequence joins TRBV30 to TRBJ2-7; 12 bases in the junction line up with TRBD2. The DNA sequence follows: TGTGCCTGGAGTCGGACTAGCGGGATGATAATCTACGAGCAGTACTTC. It codes for CAWSRTSGMIIYEQYF.